This T cell receptor (beta chain) derives from a study of CD8 T cells in ankylosing spondylitis. Study findings and constraints: In peripheral blood, disease-linked CD8+ clones occurred at relatively low frequencies. A motif in TCR beta, a set of under ten highly homologous variants, appeared characteristic of ankylosing spondylitis blood.

TCRdb used MiXCR to reprocess the 5' RACE reads, holding one entry per CDR3 protein. This table holds fewer than 550,000 distinct CDR3 sequences, roughly 5.2% found once. This clonotype was detected a few times. The antigen is not known. Germline CDR1 reads LGHDT; CDR2 reads YNNKEL (reference sequence). CDR3 size: 16 residues. The junction had 10 bases not matched to a gene; V was cut back by 3 bases and J by 2 bases. The TCR originated in a male donor with ankylosing spondylitis. Material: blood, either unsorted or a sorted T cell fraction (not recorded which). V usage is TRBV3-1 and J usage is TRBJ2-7, with 7 bases lining up with TRBD2. CDR3 amino acids: CASSQVPGTIPYEQYF. The DNA of the CDR3 is TGTGCCAGCAGCCAGGTTCCCGGGACTATCCCCTACGAGCAGTACTTC.